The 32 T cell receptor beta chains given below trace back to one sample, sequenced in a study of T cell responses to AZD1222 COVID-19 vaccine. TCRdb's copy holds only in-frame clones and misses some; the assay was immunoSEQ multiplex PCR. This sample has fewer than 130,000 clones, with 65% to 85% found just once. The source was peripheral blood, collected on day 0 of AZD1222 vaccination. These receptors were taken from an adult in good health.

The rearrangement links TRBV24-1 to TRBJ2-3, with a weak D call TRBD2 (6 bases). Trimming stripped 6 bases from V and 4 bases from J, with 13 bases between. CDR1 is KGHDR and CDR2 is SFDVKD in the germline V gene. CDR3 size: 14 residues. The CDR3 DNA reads TGTGCCACCAGTTACGGGGGAAGCGCAGATACGCAGTATTTT. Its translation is CATSYGGSADTQYF.

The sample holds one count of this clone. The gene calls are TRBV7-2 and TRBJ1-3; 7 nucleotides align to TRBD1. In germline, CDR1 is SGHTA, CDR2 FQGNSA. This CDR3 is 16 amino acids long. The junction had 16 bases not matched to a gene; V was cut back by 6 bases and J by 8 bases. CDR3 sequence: CASRPQSGGIGDTIYF. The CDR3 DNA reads TGTGCCAGCAGGCCTCAGTCAGGGGGTATTGGGGACACCATATATTTT.

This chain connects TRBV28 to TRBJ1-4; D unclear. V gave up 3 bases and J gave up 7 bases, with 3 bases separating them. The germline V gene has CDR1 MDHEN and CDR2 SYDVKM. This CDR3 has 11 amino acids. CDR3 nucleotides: TGTGCCAGCAGTTTCCGTGAAAAACTGTTTTTT. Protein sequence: CASSFREKLFF.

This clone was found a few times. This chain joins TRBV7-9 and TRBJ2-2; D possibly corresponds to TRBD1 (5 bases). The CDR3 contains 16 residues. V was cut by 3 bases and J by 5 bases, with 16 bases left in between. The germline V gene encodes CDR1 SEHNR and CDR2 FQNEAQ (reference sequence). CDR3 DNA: TGTGCCAGCAGCTTCGGTCAGGGCTTTTATACCGGGGAGCTGTTTTTT. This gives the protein CASSFGQGFYTGELFF.

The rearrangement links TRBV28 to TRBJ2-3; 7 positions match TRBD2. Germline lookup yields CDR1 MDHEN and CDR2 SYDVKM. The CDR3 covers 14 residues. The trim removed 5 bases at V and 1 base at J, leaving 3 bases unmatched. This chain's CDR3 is CASSPRGGTDTQYF. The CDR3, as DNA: TGTGCCAGCAGTCCCCGGGGGGGCACAGATACGCAGTATTTT.

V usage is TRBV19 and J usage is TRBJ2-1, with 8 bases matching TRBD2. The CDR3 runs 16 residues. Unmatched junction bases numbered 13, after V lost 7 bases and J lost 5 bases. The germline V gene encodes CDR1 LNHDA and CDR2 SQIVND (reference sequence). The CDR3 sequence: CASTNLGAGGNNEQFF. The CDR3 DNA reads TGTGCCAGTACAAACCTCGGCGCGGGGGGAAACAATGAGCAGTTCTTC.

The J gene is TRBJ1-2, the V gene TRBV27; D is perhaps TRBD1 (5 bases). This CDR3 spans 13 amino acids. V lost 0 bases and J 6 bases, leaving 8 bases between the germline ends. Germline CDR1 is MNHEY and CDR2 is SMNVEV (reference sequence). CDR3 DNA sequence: TGTGCCAGCAGTTTATCCGGGACTAATGGCTACACCTTC. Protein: CASSLSGTNGYTF.

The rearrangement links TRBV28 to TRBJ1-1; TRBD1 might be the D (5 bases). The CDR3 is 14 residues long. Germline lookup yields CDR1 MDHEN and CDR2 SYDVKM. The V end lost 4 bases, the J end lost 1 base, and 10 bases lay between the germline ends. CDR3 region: CASSSLGGNTEAFF. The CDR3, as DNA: TGTGCCAGCAGTTCCCTGGGGGGGAACACTGAAGCTTTCTTT.

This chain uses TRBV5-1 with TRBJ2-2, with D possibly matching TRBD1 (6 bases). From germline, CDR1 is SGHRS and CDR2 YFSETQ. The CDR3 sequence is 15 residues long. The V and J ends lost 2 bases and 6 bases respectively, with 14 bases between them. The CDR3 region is CASSLYYRASGELFF. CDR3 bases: TGCGCCAGCAGCTTATATTACAGGGCGTCCGGGGAGCTGTTTTTT.

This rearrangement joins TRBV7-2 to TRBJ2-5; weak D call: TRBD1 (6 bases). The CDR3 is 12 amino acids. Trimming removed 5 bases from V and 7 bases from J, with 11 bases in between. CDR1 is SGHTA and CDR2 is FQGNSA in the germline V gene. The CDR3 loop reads CASSPDRTTQYF. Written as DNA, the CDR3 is TGTGCCAGCAGCCCCGACAGGACGACCCAGTACTTC. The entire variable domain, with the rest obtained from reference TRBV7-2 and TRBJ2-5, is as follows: GAGVSQSPSNKVTEKGKDVELRCDPISGHTALYWYRQSLGQGLEFLIYFQGNSAPDKSGLPSDRFSAERTGGSVSTLTIQRTQQEDSAVYLCASSPDRTTQYFGPGTRLLVL.

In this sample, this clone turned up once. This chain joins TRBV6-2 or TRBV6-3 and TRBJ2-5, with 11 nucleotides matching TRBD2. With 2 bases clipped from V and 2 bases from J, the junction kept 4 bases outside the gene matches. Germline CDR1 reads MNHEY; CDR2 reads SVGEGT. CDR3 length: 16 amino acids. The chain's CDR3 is CASSYHGTSGQETQYF. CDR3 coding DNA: TGTGCCAGCAGTTACCACGGGACTAGCGGTCAAGAGACCCAGTACTTC.

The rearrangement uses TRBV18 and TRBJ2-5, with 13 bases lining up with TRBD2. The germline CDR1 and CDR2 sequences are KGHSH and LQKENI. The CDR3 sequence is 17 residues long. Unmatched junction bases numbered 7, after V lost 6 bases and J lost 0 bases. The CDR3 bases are TGTGCCAGCTCCCCCGGGACTAGCGGGATAAACCAAGAGACCCAGTACTTC. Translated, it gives CASSPGTSGINQETQYF.

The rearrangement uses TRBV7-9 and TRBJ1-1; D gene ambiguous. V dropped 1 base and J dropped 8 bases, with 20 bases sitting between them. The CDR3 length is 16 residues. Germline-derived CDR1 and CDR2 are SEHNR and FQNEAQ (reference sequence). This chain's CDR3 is CASSLVGGEAVNEAFF. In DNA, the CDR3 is TGTGCCAGCAGCTTAGTGGGAGGCGAGGCTGTTAACGAAGCTTTCTTT.

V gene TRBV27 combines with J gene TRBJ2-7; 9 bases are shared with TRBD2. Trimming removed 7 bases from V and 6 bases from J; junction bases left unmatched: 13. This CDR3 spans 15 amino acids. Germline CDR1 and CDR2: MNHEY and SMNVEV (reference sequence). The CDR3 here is CASTTDGTSRTEQYF. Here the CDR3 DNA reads TGTGCCAGCACCACCGACGGGACTAGCCGAACCGAGCAGTACTTC.

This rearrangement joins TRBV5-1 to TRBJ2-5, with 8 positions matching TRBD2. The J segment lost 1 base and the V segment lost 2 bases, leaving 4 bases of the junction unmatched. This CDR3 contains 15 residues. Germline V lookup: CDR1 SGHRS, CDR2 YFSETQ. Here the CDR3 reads CASSFTTSGQETQYF. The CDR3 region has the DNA TGCGCCAGCAGCTTTACAACTAGCGGCCAAGAGACCCAGTACTTC.

Here the CDR3 reads CASSFSVVEQFF. The CDR3 coding sequence is TGTGCCAGCAGCTTTAGCGTCGTTGAGCAGTTCTTC. This chain links TRBV7-2 with TRBJ2-1, with D possibly matching TRBD2 (5 bases). From germline, CDR1 is SGHTA and CDR2 FQGNSA. Trimming took 3 bases from V and 9 from J, leaving 9 bases between them. This CDR3 is built from 12 residues. Full variable domain (remainder filled in from reference TRBV7-2 and TRBJ2-1): GAGVSQSPSNKVTEKGKDVELRCDPISGHTALYWYRQSLGQGLEFLIYFQGNSAPDKSGLPSDRFSAERTGGSVSTLTIQRTQQEDSAVYLCASSFSVVEQFFGPGTRLTVL.

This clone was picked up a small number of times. The DNA of the CDR3 is TGTGCCAGCAGCACGCCACCGGGACGGGCCTACGAGCAGTACTTC. This encodes CASSTPPGRAYEQYF. The J gene is TRBJ2-7, the V gene TRBV11-3; perhaps D is TRBD1 or TRBD2 (5 bases each). V was cut by 5 bases and J by 2 bases, with 16 bases left in between. The CDR3 covers 15 residues. Per the germline V gene, CDR1 is SGHNT and CDR2 is YENEEA.

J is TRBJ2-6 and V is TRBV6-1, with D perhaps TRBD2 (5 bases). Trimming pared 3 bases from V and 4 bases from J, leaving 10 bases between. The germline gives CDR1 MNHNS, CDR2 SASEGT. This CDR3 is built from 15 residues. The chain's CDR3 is CASSERAGGANVLTF. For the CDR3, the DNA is TGTGCCAGCAGTGAGCGGGCAGGAGGGGCCAACGTCCTGACTTTC.

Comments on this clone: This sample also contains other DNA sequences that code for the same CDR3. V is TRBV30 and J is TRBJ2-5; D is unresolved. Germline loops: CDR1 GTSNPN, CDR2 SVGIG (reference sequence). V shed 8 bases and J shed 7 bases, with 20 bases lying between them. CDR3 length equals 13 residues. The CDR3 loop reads CAGRLAAAGTQYF. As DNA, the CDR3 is TGTGCCGGCAGACTCGCGGCGGCCGGGACCCAGTACTTC.

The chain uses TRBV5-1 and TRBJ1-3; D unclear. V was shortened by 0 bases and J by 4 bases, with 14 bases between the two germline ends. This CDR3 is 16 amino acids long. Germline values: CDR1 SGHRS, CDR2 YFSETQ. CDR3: CASSLDPTPGGNTIYF. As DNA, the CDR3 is TGCGCCAGCAGCTTGGACCCAACCCCAGGCGGAAACACCATATATTTT.

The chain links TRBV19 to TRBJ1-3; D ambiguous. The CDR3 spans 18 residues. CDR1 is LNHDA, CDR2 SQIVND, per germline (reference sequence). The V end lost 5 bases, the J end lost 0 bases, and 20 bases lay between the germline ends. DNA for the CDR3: TGTGCCAGTAGTGCAGCTGCTATGGGCACGAGCTCTGGAAACACCATATATTTT. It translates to CASSAAAMGTSSGNTIYF.

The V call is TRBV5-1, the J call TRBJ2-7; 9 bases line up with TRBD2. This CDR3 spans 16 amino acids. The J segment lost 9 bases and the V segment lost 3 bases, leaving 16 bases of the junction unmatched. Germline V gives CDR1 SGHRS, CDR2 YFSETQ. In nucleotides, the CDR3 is TGCGCCAGCAGCTCCACCCCCGGGACTAGCTTCGTTTGGCAGTACTTC. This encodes CASSSTPGTSFVWQYF. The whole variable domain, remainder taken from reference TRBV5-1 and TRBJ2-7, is KAGVTQTPRYLIKTRGQQVTLSCSPISGHRSVSWYQQTPGQGLQFLFEYFSETQRNKGNFPGRFSGRQFSNSRSEMNVSTLELGDSALYLCASSSTPGTSFVWQYFGPGTRLTVT.

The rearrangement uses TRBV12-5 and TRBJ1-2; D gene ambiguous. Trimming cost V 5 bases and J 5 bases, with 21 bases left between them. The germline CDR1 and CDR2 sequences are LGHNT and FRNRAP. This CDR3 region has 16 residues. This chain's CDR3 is CASGPTVRAGGYGYTF. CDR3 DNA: TGTGCTAGTGGTCCAACCGTACGGGCAGGAGGTTATGGCTACACCTTC.

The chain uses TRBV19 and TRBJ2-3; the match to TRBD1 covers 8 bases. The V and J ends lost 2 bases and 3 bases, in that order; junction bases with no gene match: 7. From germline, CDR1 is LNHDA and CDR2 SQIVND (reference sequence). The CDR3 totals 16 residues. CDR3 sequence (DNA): TGTGCCAGTAGTATAAGGCCAGGGGGCGCAACAGATACGCAGTATTTT. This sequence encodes CASSIRPGGATDTQYF.

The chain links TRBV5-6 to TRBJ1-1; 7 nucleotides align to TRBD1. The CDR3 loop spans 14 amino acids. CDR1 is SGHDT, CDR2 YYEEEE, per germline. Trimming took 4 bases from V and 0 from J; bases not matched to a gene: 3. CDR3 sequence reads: CASSTGTVNTEAFF. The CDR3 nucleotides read TGTGCCAGCAGCACCGGGACAGTGAACACTGAAGCTTTCTTT.

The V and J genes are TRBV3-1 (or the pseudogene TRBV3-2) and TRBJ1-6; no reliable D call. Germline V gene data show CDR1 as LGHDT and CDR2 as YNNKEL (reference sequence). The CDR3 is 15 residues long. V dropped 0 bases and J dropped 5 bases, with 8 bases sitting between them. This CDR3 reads CASSQDPDHNSPLHF. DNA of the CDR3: TGTGCCAGCAGCCAAGACCCCGATCATAATTCACCCCTCCACTTT.

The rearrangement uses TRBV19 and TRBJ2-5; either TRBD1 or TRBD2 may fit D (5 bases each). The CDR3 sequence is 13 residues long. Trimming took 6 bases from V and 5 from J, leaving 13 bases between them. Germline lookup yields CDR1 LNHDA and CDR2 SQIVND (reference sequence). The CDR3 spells CASSPGPKETQYF. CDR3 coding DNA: TGTGCCAGTAGCCCGGGACCTAAGGAGACCCAGTACTTC.

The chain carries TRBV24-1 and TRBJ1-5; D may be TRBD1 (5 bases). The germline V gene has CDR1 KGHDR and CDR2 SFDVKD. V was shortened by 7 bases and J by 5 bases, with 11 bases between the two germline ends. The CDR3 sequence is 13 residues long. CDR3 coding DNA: TGTGCCACCAGCCAACAGGAGTATCAGCCCCAGCATTTT. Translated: CATSQQEYQPQHF.

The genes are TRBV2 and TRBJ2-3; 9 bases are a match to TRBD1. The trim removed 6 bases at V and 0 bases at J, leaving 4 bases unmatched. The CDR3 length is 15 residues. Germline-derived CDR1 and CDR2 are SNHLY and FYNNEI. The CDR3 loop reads CASSDRGMSTDTQYF. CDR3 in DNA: TGTGCCAGCAGCGACAGGGGGATGAGCACAGATACGCAGTATTTT. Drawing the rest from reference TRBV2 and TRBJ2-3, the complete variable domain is EPEVTQTPSHQVTQMGQEVILRCVPISNHLYFYWYRQILGQKVEFLVSFYNNEISEKSEIFDDQFSVERPDGSNFTLKIRSTKLEDSAMYFCASSDRGMSTDTQYFGPGTRLTVL.

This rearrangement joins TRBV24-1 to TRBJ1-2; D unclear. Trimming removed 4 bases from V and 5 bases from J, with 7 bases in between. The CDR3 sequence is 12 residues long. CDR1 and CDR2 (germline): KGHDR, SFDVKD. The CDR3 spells CATSDPGYGYTF. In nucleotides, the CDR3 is TGTGCCACCAGTGACCCAGGTTATGGCTACACCTTC.

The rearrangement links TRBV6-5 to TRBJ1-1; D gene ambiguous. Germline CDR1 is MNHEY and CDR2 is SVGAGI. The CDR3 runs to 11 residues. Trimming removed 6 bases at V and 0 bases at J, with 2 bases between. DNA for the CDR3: TGTGCCAGCAGGATGAACACTGAAGCTTTCTTT. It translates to CASRMNTEAFF.

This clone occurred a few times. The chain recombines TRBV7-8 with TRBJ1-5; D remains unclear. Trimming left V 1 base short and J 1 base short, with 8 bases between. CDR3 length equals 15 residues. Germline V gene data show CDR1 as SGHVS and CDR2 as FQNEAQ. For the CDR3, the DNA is TGTGCCAGCAGCTTAGGGGTTAGGAGCAATCAGCCCCAGCATTTT. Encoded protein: CASSLGVRSNQPQHF.